This TCR beta chain was recovered during a study of CD8 T cells in ankylosing spondylitis. Study-level results: Disease-linked clones were CD8+ and relatively rare in peripheral blood. A TCR beta motif made of 7 to 9 highly homologous variants seemed typical of ankylosing spondylitis blood. It was reported that disease-linked clones were significantly enriched in matched ankylosing spondylitis synovial fluid.

Germline V CDR1 and CDR2: DFQATT, SNEGSKA (reference sequence). V lost 1 base and J lost 0, with 11 bases in between. The CDR3 consists of 15 residues. Many counts were recorded for this clonotype. Its target is unknown. As the method for making TCR beta libraries, quantitative 5'-RACE with molecular barcodes was used. TCRdb reprocessed the 5' RACE reads with MiXCR, giving one entry per CDR3 protein. The sample carries approximately 220,000 distinct CDR3 sequences, under 30% recorded once. The chain carries TRBV20-1 and TRBJ2-3; no firm D call. What was sequenced was blood, either unsorted or a sorted T cell fraction (not recorded which). The receptor's source is a male donor with ankylosing spondylitis or in good health (not recorded which). CDR3 sequence reads: CSARVRTTSTDTQYF. In DNA, the CDR3 is TGCAGTGCTAGAGTCAGAACGACTAGCACAGATACGCAGTATTTT.